A selection of T cell receptor beta chains follows, all from one sample in a study of T cells in Graves' hyperthyroidism and ophthalmopathy. TCRdb re-called the multiplex PCR reads through MiXCR, storing one row per CDR3 protein. This table holds hundreds of thousands of distinct CDR3 sequences, around 16% found once. The sequenced sample consisted of blood. Receptor source: a young woman with Graves' hyperthyroidism. CDR3s include the opening cysteine and the closing phenylalanine or tryptophan. A D gene is named only where the DNA matches it firmly. Expanded clones are given a class, and other clones once, few, many or no size at all.

TRBD1,TRBV9,TRBJ1-2,few,TGTGCCAGCAGCGTAGGGTCTTCTGGTACAGGGGCAATTAACTATGGCTACACCTTC,CASSVGSSGTGAINYGYTF
TRBD1,TRBV2,TRBJ1-6,-,TGTGCCAGACGTGGAAGACAGGAAACCGGCAGGGGGTCAAGTTCACCCCTCCACTTT,CARRGRQETGRGSSSPLHF
TRBD2,TRBV27,TRBJ2-3,many,TGTGCCAGCAGTCCTGGGACAGCCTCCTTAGCGGGAGTCGGAAATACGCAGTATTTT,CASSPGTASLAGVGNTQYF
-,TRBV3-1,TRBJ2-7,many,TGTGCCAGCAGCCCCCAGGGCAGGGTAAGGCACGAGCAGTACTTC,CASSPQGRVRHEQYF
TRBD2,TRBV13,TRBJ2-5,-,TGTGCCAGCAGCTCAACCGGGACTAGCGGGTGGGAGACCCAGTACTTC,CASSSTGTSGWETQYF
-,TRBV7-3,TRBJ2-7,-,TGTGCCAGCAGCGAGCAGGGTGGAGGGCCCTACGAGCAGTACTTC,CASSEQGGGPYEQYF
-,TRBV20-1,TRBJ2-7,few,TGCAGTGCTAGCCGTACTTTCACGCTGAACTACGAGCGGTACTTC,CSASRTFTLNYERYF
-,TRBV27,TRBJ2-3,many,TGTGCCAGCAGTTTATCGCGCGCCTCCGATACGCAGTATTTT,CASSLSRASDTQYF
TRBD2,TRBV6-1,TRBJ2-1,-,TGTGCCAGCAGTGAACCGACTAGCGGGGGGGCGGAGCAGTTCTTC,CASSEPTSGGAEQFF
-,TRBV7-2,TRBJ1-1,many,TGTGCCAGCTCCAGCATGAACACTGAAGCTTTCTTT,CASSSMNTEAFF
-,TRBV6-5,TRBJ2-5,-,TGTGCCAGCAGTTTTGCAGGGGGCGGGGGTACCCAGTACTTC,CASSFAGGGGTQYF
TRBD1,TRBV28,TRBJ1-2,many,TGTGCCAGCAGTCTCCCCCCCGGACAGGGTTTTTACACCTTC,CASSLPPGQGFYTF
-,TRBV30,TRBJ2-7,-,TGTGCCTGGAGAGGGGCGGGAAACTACCTCGGGGACGAGCAGTACTTC,CAWRGAGNYLGDEQYF
-,TRBV5-1,TRBJ2-7,-,TGCGCCAGCAGCTTGGCCGTGTGGGACCAAAGTTCCTACGAGCAGTACTTC,CASSLAVWDQSSYEQYF
TRBD1,TRBV12-3/TRBV12-4,TRBJ2-1,few,TGTGCCAGCAGCGTAGGAACAGGGGTGGGCTACAATGAGCAGTTCTTC,CASSVGTGVGYNEQFF
-,TRBV15,TRBJ1-3,-,TGTGCCACCAGCAGAGTTACCTCTGGAAACACCATATATTTT,CATSRVTSGNTIYF
-,TRBV12-3/TRBV12-4,TRBJ2-3,many,TGTGCCAGCAGTTTCGGCACAGACACAGATACGCAGTATTTT,CASSFGTDTDTQYF
TRBD1,TRBV7-9,TRBJ1-6,few,TGTGCCAGCAGCGAGGGACAGGGAGGGTCACCCCTCCACTTT,CASSEGQGGSPLHF
TRBD1,TRBV5-5,TRBJ2-2,few,TGTGCCAGCAGCGGGACAGGGCAGAGCACCGGGGAGCTGTTTTTT,CASSGTGQSTGELFF
-,TRBV5-1,TRBJ1-6,few,TGCGCCAGCAGCTTGGACCGGTTTGAGTCACCCCTCCACTTT,CASSLDRFESPLHF
TRBD1,TRBV18,TRBJ2-1,many,TGTGCCAGCTCACCACTGGGCGTAGGGACAGGGATTAATGAGCAGTTCTTC,CASSPLGVGTGINEQFF
-,TRBV7-2,TRBJ1-2,many,TGTGCCAGCAGCTTATCCCCAGGAGTGGGCGGCTACACCTTC,CASSLSPGVGGYTF
-,TRBV10-3,TRBJ1-2,-,TGTGCCATCAGTGAGTCGGGACACGACTATGGCTACACCTTC,CAISESGHDYGYTF
-,TRBV7-9,TRBJ1-4,once,TGTGCCAGCGGGGGCCCCCAAACGGGGGGTCTAGGTGAAAAACTGTTTTTT,CASGGPQTGGLGEKLFF
TRBD1,TRBV6-4,TRBJ2-1,few,TGTGCCAGCAGCCTAGACAGGGGTCCGACTAATGAGCAGTTCTTC,CASSLDRGPTNEQFF
-,TRBV19,TRBJ1-5,few,TGTGCCAGTATGGTGGGAACCAGGGGCAGGAATCAGCCCCAGCATTTT,CASMVGTRGRNQPQHF
-,TRBV5-6,TRBJ2-1,-,TGTGCCAGCAGCTTGGCGGGAGACCTCTACAATGAGCAGTTCTTC,CASSLAGDLYNEQFF
TRBD2,TRBV5-6,TRBJ2-7,many,TGTGCCAGCAGCTTTAGCGGGTTGGAGAAGCAGTACTTC,CASSFSGLEKQYF
-,TRBV28,TRBJ1-2,-,TGTGCCAGCAGGCTTCAGGGTTACTATGGCTACACCTTC,CASRLQGYYGYTF
-,TRBV28,TRBJ1-5,many,TGTGCCAGCAGTCTCGTATATAGCAATCAGCCCCAGCATTTT,CASSLVYSNQPQHF
TRBD2,TRBV6-1,TRBJ2-7,many,TGTGCCAGCAGTGAAGCAAGGCTAGCGGGTTACGAGCAGTACTTC,CASSEARLAGYEQYF
-,TRBV3-1,TRBJ2-3,few,TGTGCCAGCAGCCAAGGAGGGACTTATGATACGCAGTATTTT,CASSQGGTYDTQYF
-,TRBV19,TRBJ1-1,few,TGTGCCAGTAGTATGGGGCGGGGGGGCAAGAACACTGAAGCTTTCTTT,CASSMGRGGKNTEAFF
-,TRBV18,TRBJ1-1,many,TGTGCCAGCTCAGAGCTCGGGGTGAACACTGAAGCTTTCTTT,CASSELGVNTEAFF
TRBD1,TRBV9,TRBJ2-5,few,TGTGCCAGCAGCGCATACAACAACAGGGGGCCAATAGAGACCCAGTACTTC,CASSAYNNRGPIETQYF
TRBD1,TRBV6-1,TRBJ2-3,few,TGTGCCAGCAGCCGCATGGGACAGGGTGGCGCAGATACGCAGTATTTT,CASSRMGQGGADTQYF
-,TRBV5-1,TRBJ1-4,-,TGCGCCAGCAGCTTGTGGCGCAGGGAGCGGGAAAAACTGTTTTTT,CASSLWRREREKLFF
TRBD1,TRBV6-1,TRBJ2-5,many,TGTGCCAGCAGTGTTGACAGGGAAGAGACCCAGTACTTC,CASSVDREETQYF
-,TRBV27,TRBJ1-5,-,TGTGCCAGCAGTTTCGGAGGGACTAATCAGCCCCAGCATTTT,CASSFGGTNQPQHF
TRBD2,TRBV10-3,TRBJ2-3,many,TGTGCCATCAGTGAGTCGTCGGGAAGCGGGAGTACAGATACGCAGTATTTT,CAISESSGSGSTDTQYF
-,TRBV10-3,TRBJ1-5,many,TGTGCCATCAGCAGGGCGGGCGATCAGCCCCAGCATTTT,CAISRAGDQPQHF
TRBD2,TRBV11-2,TRBJ2-5,-,TGTGCCAGCAGCTTATGGGGGACTAGCGGGGACCTGTTCCAAGAGACCCAGTACTTC,CASSLWGTSGDLFQETQYF
-,TRBV14,TRBJ1-5,few,TGTGCCAGCAGCCAATCGGCGATGTCGCAGCCCCAGCATTTT,CASSQSAMSQPQHF
-,TRBV7-2,TRBJ2-5,many,TGTGCCAGCAGCCCCGGTTCACACGTACAAGAGACCCAGTACTTC,CASSPGSHVQETQYF
TRBD2,TRBV3-1,TRBJ2-4,many,TGTGCCAGCAGCCAAGGACTAGCGGTACCGGTTCAGTACTTC,CASSQGLAVPVQYF
TRBD1,TRBV20-1,TRBJ2-1,-,TGCAGTGCTAGAGACCGGACAGGGCGGACGGACCGAGAGCAGTTCTTC,CSARDRTGRTDREQFF